This T cell receptor (beta chain) was documented in a study of shared clonotypes between healthy human individuals. Study in general: Per-donor plates numbered three CD4 naive, three CD4 memory, two CD8 naive and one CD8 memory.

From germline, CDR1 is SGDLS and CDR2 YYNGEE. There are 13 residues in the CDR3. V lost 4 bases, J lost 9 bases, and 11 bases lay in between. Concerning this clone itself: Its antigen is currently unknown.

Whole-study results and caveats: The sole specimen, blood, was sampled, and tissue repertoires likely differ.

Genomic DNA per cell subset filled all wells of several immunoSEQ plates. Assay used: immunoSEQ multiplex PCR; TCRdb lists only in-frame clones, some missing. The sample holds about 380,000 clones, 96% seen once. The rearrangement uses TRBV9 and TRBJ1-6, with D possibly matching TRBD1 (5 bases). Sequencing was performed on memory CD8+ T cells sorted from blood. Described subset: CD45RO+ cells pooled with CCR7-negative TemRA cells. The receptor comes from a man aged 25-45 years in good health. The CDR3 sequence: CASSQLGGSPLHF. The DNA for the CDR3 is TGTGCCAGCAGCCAACTTGGGGGTTCACCCCTCCACTTT.